These T cell receptor beta chains were read from a single sample in a study of shared clonotypes between healthy human individuals. TCRdb's table, derived via immunoSEQ multiplex PCR, lists solely in-frame clones and lacks some. Here the sample spans over 2 million clones, around 92% being singletons. Material for sequencing was naive CD4+ T cells from PBMCs. All receptors come from a man aged 18-30 years in good health. Some clones in this sample may be carry-over from other donors' samples. Both conserved end residues are trimmed from each CDR3. The order of the fields is J gene, V gene, clone size, CDR3 protein. Expanded clones are given a class, and other clones once, few, many or no size at all.

TRBJ2-3 | TRBV29-1 | once | SVEGGQGTDTQY
TRBJ2-2 | TRBV5-1 | once | ASSLSHVTGELF
TRBJ1-1 | TRBV28 | few | ASMQGMNTEAF
TRBJ1-5 | TRBV6-1 | many | ASSHQPQH
TRBJ2-7 | TRBV28 | NA | ASSLRGLDEQY
TRBJ1-2 | TRBV5-5 | NA | ASSLQGEGGYT
TRBJ1-2 | TRBV6-5 | NA | ASSYSRQGGYT
TRBJ1-5 | TRBV7-2 | once | ASGVRQGGQPQH
TRBJ2-7 | TRBV13 | NA | ASSRDRAYEQY
TRBJ2-6 | TRBV5-1 | NA | ASSSGTNVLT
TRBJ1-3 | TRBV7-2 | NA | ASSLVRGSGNTIY
TRBJ1-3 | TRBV18 | NA | ASSPTGTGVFQNY
TRBJ2-5 | TRBV4-3 | NA | ASSQGYGYQETQY
TRBJ1-1 | TRBV2 | NA | ASVVAQNTEAF
TRBJ2-1 | TRBV9 | NA | ASSIQAETYNEQF